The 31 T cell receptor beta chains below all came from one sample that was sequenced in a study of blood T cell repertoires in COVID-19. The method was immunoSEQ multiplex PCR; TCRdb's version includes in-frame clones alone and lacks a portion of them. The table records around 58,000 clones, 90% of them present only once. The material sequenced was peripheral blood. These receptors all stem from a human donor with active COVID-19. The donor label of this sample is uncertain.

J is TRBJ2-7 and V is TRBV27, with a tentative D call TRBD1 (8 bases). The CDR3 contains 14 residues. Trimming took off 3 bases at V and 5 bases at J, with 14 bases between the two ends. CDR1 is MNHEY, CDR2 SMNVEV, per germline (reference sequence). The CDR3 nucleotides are TGTGCCAGCAGTTTCCGGACAGGGAGGGACGAGCAGTACTTC. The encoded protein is CASSFRTGRDEQYF.

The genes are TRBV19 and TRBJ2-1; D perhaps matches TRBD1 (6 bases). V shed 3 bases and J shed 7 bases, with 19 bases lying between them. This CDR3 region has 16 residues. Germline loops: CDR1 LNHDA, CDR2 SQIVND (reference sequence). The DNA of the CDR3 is TGTGCCAGTAGTATTCTCGGGCGTAAGGGACATAATGAGCAGTTCTTC. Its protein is CASSILGRKGHNEQFF.

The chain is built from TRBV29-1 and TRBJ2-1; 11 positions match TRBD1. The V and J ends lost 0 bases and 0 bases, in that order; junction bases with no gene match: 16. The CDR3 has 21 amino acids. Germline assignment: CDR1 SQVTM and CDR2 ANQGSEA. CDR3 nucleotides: TGCAGCGTTGAAGATGAATCATTTCGGGACAGGGGGATAAGCTCCTACAATGAGCAGTTCTTC. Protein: CSVEDESFRDRGISSYNEQFF.

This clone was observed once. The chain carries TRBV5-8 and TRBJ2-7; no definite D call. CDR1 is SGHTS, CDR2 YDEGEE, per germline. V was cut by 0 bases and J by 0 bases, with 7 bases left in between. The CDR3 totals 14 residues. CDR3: CASSLGGLSYEQYV. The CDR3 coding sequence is TGTGCCAGCAGCTTGGGAGGCCTCTCCTACGAGCAGTACGTC.

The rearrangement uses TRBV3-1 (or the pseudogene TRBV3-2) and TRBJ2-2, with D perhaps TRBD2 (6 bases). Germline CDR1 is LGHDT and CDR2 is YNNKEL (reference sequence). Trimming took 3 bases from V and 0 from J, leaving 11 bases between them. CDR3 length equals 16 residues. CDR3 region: CASSHLGTSNTGELFF. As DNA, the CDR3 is TGTGCCAGCAGCCATCTAGGGACTTCGAACACCGGGGAGCTGTTTTTT.

CDR3 amino acids: CASSALNSGSSYNEQFF. The DNA for the CDR3 is TGTGCCAGCAGTGCCCTAAATAGCGGGAGCTCCTACAATGAGCAGTTCTTC. This sequence joins TRBV2 and TRBJ2-1, with 9 bases matching TRBD2. The V segment lost 4 bases and the J segment 0 bases; nucleotides outside the gene matches: 7. The CDR3 is 17 amino acids. Germline lookup yields CDR1 SNHLY and CDR2 FYNNEI.

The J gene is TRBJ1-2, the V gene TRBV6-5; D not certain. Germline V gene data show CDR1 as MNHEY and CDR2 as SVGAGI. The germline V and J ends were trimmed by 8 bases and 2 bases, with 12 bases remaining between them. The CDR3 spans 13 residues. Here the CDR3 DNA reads TGTGCCAGCGGATTACAGCAAAACTATGGCTACACCTTC. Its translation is CASGLQQNYGYTF.

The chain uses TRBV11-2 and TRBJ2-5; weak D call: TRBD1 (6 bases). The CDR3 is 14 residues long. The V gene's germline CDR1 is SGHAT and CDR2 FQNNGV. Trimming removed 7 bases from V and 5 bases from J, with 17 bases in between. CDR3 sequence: CASTLTGTSETQYF. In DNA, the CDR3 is TGTGCCAGCACCTTGACGGGGACAAGTGAGACCCAGTACTTC.

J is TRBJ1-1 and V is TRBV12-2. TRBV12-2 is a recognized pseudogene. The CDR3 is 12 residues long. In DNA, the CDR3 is TGTGCAAGTCGCTTAGGCCGGGGGGCAGCTTTCTTT. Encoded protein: CASRLGRGAAFF.

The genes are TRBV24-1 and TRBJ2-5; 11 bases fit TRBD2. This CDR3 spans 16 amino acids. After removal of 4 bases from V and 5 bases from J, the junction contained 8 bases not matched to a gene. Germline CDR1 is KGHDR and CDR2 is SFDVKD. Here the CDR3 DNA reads TGTGCCACCAGTGACGGAATAGCGGGAGGGGGGGAGACCCAGTACTTC. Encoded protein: CATSDGIAGGGETQYF.

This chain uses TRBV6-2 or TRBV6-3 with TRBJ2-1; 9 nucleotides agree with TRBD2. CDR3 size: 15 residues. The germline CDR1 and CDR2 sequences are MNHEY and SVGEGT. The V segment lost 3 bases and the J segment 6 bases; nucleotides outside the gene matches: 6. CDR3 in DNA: TGTGCCAGCAGTTATGGGCCTAGCGGGACCAATGAGCAGTTCTTC. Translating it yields CASSYGPSGTNEQFF.

Here the CDR3 reads CASSQTPVAESYEQYF. CDR3 DNA sequence: TGTGCCAGCAGCCAAACCCCCGTAGCGGAATCCTACGAGCAGTACTTC. The genes are TRBV4-2 and TRBJ2-7; D might be TRBD2 (6 bases). Germline CDR1 reads LGHNA; CDR2 reads YNFKEQ. V was cut by 2 bases and J by 1 base, with 15 bases left in between. The CDR3 contains 16 residues.

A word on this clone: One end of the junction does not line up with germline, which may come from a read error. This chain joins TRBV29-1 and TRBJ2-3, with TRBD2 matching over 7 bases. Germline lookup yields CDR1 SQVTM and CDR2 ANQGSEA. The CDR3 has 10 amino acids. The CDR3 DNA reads TGCAGCGCCGAGCGGGATACACAGTATTTT. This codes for CSAERDTQYF.

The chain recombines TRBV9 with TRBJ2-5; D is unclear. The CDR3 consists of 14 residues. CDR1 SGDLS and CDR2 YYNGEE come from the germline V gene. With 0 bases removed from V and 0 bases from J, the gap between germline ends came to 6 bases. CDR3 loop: CASSVELHQETQYF. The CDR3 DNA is TGTGCCAGCAGCGTAGAACTACACCAAGAGACCCAGTACTTC.

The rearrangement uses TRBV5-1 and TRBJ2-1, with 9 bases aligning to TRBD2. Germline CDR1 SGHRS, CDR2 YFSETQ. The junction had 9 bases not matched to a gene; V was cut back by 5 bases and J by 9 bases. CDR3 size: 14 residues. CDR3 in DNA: TGCGCCAGCAGGAGGGTAGCGGGAGCCATTGAGCAGTTCTTC. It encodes CASRRVAGAIEQFF.

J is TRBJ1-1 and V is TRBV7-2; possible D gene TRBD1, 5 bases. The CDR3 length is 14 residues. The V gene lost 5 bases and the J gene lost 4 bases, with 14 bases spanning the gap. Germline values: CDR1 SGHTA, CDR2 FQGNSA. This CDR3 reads CASSREWGRTEAFF. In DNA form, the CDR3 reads TGTGCCAGCAGCCGGGAGTGGGGCCGCACTGAAGCTTTCTTT. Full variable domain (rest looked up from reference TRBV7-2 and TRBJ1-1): GAGVSQSPSNKVTEKGKDVELRCDPISGHTALYWYRQSLGQGLEFLIYFQGNSAPDKSGLPSDRFSAERTGGSVSTLTIQRTQQEDSAVYLCASSREWGRTEAFFGQGTRLTVV.

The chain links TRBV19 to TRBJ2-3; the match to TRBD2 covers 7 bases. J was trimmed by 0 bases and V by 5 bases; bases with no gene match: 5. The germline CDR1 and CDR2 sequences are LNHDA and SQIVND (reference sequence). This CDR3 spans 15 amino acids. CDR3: CASSRLAVSTDTQYF. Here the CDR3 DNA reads TGTGCCAGTAGTCGGCTAGCGGTTAGCACAGATACGCAGTATTTT.

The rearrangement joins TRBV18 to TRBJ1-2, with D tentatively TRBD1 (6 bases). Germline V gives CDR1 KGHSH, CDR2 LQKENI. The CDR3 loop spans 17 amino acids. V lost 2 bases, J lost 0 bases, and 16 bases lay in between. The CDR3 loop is CASSPIDPGTPNYGYTF. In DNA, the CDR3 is TGTGCCAGCTCACCAATCGACCCCGGGACACCTAACTATGGCTACACCTTC.

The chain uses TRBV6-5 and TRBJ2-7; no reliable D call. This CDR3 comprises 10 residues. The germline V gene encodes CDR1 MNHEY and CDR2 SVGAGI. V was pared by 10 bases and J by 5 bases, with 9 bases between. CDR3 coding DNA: TGTGCCACCGAAGGAGACGAGCAGTACTTC. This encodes CATEGDEQYF.

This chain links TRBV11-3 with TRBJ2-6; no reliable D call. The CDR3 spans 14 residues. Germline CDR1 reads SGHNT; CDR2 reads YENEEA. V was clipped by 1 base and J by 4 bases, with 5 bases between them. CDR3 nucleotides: TGTGCCAGCAGCTTAGGTAGAGGGGCCAACGTCCTGACTTTC. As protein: CASSLGRGANVLTF.

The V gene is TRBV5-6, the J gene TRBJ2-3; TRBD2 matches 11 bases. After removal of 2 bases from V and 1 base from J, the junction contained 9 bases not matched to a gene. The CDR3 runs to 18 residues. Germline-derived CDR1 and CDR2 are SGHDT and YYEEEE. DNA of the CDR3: TGTGCCAGCAGCTTCGGGACTAGCGGAGCTGGGGGCACAGATACGCAGTATTTT. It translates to CASSFGTSGAGGTDTQYF.

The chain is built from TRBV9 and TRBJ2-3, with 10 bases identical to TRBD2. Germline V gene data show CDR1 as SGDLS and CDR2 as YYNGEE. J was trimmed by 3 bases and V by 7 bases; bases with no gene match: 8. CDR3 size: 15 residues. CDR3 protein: CASSVSGGATDTQYF. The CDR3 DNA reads TGTGCCAGCTCGGTCAGCGGGGGGGCGACAGATACGCAGTATTTT.

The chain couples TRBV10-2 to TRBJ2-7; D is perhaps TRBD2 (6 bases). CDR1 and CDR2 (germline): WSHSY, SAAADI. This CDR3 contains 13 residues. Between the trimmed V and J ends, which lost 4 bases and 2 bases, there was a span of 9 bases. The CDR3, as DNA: TGCGCCAGCAGTGTGGCGGGGACCTACGAGCAGTACTTC. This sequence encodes CASSVAGTYEQYF.

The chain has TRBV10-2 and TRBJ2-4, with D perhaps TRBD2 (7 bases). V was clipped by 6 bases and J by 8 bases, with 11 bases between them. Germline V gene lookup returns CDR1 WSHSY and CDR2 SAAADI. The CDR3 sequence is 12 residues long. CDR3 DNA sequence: TGCGCCAGCAGGGGGGGGGCGGACATTCAGTACTTC. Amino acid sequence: CASRGGADIQYF.

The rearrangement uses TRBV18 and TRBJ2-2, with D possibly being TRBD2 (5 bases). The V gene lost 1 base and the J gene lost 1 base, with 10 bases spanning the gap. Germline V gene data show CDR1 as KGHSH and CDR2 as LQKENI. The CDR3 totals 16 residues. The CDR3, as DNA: TGTGCCAGCTCACCACGGTGGGCGGGGAACACCGGGGAGCTGTTTTTT. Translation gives CASSPRWAGNTGELFF.

CDR3 nucleotide sequence: TGTGCCAGCAGAGGTGGAGGGGGCGGGGAGCAGTACGTC. Encoded protein: CASRGGGGGEQYV. The chain joins TRBV6-5 to TRBJ2-7, with a possible D match to TRBD1 (7 bases). Germline lookup yields CDR1 MNHEY and CDR2 SVGAGI. V was trimmed by 6 bases and J by 7 bases, leaving 16 bases between them. CDR3 length equals 13 residues.

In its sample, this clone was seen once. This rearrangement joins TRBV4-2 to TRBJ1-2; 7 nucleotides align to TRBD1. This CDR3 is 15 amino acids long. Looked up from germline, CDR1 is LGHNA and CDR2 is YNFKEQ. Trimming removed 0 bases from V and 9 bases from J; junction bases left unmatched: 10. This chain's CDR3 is CASSQEGGTGVRYTF. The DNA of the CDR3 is TGTGCCAGCAGCCAAGAGGGCGGTACAGGGGTGCGCTACACCTTC.

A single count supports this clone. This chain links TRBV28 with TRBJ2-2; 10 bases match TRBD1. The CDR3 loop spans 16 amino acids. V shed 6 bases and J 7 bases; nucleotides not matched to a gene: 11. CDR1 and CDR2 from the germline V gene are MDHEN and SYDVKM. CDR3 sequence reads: CASSTRQGAWVGELFF. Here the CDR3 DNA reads TGTGCCAGCAGCACAAGACAGGGGGCATGGGTCGGGGAGCTGTTTTTT.

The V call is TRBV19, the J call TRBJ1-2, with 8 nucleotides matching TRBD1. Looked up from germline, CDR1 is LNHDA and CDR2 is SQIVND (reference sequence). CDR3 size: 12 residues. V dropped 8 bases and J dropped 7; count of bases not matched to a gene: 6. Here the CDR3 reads CASCQGAGGYTF. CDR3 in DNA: TGTGCCAGTTGTCAGGGGGCTGGTGGCTACACCTTC.

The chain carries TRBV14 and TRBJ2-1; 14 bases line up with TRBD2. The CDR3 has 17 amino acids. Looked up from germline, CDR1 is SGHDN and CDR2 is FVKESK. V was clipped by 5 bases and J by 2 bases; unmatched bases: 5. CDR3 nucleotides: TGTGCCAGCAGCAAATCGACTAGCGGGAGGGCCTACAATGAGCAGTTCTTC. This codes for CASSKSTSGRAYNEQFF. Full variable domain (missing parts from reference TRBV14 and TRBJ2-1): EAGVTQFPSHSVIEKGQTVTLRCDPISGHDNLYWYRRVMGKEIKFLLHFVKESKQDESGMPNNRFLAERTGGTYSTLKVQPAELEDSGVYFCASSKSTSGRAYNEQFFGPGTRLTVL.

CDR3 bases: TGTGCCAGCTCACCGGGACAAGGATTCGACGAGCAGTACTTC. Amino acids: CASSPGQGFDEQYF. The rearrangement joins TRBV18 to TRBJ2-7; a possible D gene is TRBD1 (6 bases). The ends were cut back, 3 bases at V and 5 bases at J, with 14 bases in the middle. CDR3 length equals 14 residues. Germline V gene data show CDR1 as KGHSH and CDR2 as LQKENI.